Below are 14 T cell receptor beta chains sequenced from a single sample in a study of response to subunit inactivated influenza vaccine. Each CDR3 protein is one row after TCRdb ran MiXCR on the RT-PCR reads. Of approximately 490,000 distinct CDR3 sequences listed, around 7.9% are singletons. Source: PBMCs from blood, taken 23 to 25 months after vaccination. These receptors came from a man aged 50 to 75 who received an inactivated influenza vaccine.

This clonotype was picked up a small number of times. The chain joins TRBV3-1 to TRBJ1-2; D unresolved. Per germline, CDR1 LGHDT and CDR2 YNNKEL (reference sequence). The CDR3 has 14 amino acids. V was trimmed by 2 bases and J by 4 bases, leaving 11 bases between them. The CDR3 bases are TGTGCCAGCAGCCAAAGTATCATCCGCTATGGCTACACCTTC. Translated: CASSQSIIRYGYTF.

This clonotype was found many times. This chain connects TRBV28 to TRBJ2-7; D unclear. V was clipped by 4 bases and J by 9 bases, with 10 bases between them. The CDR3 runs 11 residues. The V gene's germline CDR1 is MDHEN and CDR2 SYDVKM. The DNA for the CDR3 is TGTGCCAGCAGTTCCGCCGGGCTGCAGTACTTC. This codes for CASSSAGLQYF.

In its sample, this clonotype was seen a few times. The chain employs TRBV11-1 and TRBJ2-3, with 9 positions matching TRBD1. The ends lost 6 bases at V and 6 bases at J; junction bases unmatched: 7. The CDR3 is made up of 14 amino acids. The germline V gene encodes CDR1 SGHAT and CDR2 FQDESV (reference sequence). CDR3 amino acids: CASSSGQGRDTQYF. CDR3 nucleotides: TGTGCCAGCAGTTCCGGACAGGGGCGGGATACGCAGTATTTT.

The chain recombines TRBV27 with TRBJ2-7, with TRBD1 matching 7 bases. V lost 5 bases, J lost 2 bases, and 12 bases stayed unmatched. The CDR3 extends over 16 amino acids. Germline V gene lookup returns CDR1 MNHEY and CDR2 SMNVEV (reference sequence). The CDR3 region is CASSPFFRDRTYEQYF. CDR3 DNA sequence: TGTGCCAGCAGTCCTTTCTTCCGGGACAGAACCTACGAGCAGTACTTC.

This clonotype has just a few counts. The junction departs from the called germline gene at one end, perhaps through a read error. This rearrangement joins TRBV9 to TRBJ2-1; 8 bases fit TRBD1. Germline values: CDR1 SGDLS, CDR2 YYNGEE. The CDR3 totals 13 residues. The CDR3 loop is CAGSRDRHNEQFF. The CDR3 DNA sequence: TGTGCCGGCAGCAGGGACAGGCATAATGAGCAGTTCTTC.

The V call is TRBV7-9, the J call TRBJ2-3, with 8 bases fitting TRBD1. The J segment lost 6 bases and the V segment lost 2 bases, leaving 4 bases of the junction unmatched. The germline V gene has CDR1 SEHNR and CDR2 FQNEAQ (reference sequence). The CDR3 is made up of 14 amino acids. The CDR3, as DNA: TGTGCCAGCAGCTTACAGGGGGCGTCGGATACGCAGTATTTT. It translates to CASSLQGASDTQYF. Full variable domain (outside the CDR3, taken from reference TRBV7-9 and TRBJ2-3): DTGVSQNPRHKITKRGQNVTFRCDPISEHNRLYWYRQTLGQGPEFLTYFQNEAQLEKSRLLSDRFSAERPKGSFSTLEIQRTEQGDSAMYLCASSLQGASDTQYFGPGTRLTVL.

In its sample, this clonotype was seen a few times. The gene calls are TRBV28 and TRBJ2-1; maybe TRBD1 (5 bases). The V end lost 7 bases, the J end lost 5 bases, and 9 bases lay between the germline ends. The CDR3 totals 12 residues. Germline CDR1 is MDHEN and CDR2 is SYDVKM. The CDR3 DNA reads TGTGCCAGCACGACAGTCGACAATGAGCAGTTCTTC. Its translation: CASTTVDNEQFF. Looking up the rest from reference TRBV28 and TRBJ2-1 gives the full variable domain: DVKVTQSSRYLVKRTGEKVFLECVQDMDHENMFWYRQDPGLGLRLIYFSYDVKMKEKGDIPEGYSVSREKKERFSLILESASTNQTSMYLCASTTVDNEQFFGPGTRLTVL.

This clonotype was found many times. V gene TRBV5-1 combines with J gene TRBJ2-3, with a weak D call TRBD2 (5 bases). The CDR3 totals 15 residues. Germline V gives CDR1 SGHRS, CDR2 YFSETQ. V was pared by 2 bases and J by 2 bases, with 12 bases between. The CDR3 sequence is CASSFSGATTDTQYF. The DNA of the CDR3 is TGCGCCAGCAGCTTCAGCGGAGCCACCACAGATACGCAGTATTTT.

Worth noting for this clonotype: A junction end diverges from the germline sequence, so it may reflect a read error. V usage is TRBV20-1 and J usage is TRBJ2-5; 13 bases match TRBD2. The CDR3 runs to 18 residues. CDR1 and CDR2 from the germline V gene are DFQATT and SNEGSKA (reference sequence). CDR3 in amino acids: CCARSPTSGGQYQETQYF. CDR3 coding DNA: TGCTGTGCTAGGAGCCCGACTAGCGGGGGGCAGTACCAAGAGACCCAGTACTTC.

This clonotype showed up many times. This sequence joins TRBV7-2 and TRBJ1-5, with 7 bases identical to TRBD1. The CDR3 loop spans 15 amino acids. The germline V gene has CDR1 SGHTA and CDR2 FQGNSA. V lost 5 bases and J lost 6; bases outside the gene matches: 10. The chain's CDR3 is CASSQNRGGSQPQHF. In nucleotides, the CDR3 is TGTGCCAGCAGCCAGAACAGGGGAGGAAGTCAGCCCCAGCATTTT.

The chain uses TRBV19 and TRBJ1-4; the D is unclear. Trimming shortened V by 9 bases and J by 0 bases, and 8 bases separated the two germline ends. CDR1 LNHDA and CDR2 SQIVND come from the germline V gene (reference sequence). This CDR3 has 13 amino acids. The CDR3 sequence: CASQVTTNEKLFF. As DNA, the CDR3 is TGTGCCAGCCAGGTCACAACTAATGAAAAACTGTTTTTT.

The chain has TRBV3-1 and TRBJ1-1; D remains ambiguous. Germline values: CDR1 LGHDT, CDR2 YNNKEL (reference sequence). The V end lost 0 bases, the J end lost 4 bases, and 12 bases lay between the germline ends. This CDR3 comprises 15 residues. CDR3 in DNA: TGTGCCAGCAGCCAAGATCCAAGAGGGTCCACTGAAGCTTTCTTT. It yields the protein CASSQDPRGSTEAFF.

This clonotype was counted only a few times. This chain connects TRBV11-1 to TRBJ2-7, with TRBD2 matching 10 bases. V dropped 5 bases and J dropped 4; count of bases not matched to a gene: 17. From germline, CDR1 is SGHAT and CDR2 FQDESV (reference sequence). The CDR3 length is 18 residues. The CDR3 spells CASSPWASGSPERYEQYF. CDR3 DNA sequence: TGTGCCAGCAGCCCCTGGGCTAGCGGGAGCCCCGAAAGATACGAGCAGTACTTC.

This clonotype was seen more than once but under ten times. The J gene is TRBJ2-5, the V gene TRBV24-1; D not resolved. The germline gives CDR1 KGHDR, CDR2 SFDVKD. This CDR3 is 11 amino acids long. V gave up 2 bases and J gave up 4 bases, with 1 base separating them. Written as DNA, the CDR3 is TGTGCCACCAGTGATTCAGAGACCCAGTACTTC. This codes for CATSDSETQYF.